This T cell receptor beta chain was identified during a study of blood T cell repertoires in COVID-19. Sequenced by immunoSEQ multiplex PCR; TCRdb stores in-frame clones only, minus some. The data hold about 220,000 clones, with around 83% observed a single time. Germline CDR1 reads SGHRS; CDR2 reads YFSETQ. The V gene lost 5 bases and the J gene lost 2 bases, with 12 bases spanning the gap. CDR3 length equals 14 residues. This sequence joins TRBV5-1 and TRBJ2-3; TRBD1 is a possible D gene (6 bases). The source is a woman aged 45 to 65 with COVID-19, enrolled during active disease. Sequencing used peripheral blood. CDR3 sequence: CASSSGQYTDTQYF. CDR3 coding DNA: TGCGCCAGCAGTTCGGGACAATACACAGATACGCAGTATTTT.